Below are 14 T cell receptor beta chains sequenced from a single sample in a study of cytomegalovirus exposure and HLA in healthy donors. The PCR ran on 60 Vbeta and 13 Jbeta primers. Profiling relied on immunoSEQ multiplex PCR, and the TCRdb table lists in-frame clones only, not all of them. The sample has 300,000 or so clones, roughly four fifths seen once. Sequenced material: PBMCs. The receptors were gathered from a woman aged 40-49 years in good health and CMV-seropositive.

The rearrangement uses TRBV7-8 and TRBJ1-2, with D unclear. CDR1 is SGHVS and CDR2 is FQNEAQ in the germline V gene. With 3 bases removed from V and 4 bases from J, the gap between germline ends came to 9 bases. The CDR3 sequence is 13 residues long. CDR3 sequence reads: CASSFLSGYGYTF. CDR3 in DNA: TGTGCCAGCAGCTTCCTCTCCGGCTATGGCTACACCTTC.

This chain uses TRBV11-3 with TRBJ2-1; 9 bases fit TRBD2. Trimming cost V 5 bases and J 6 bases; bases outside gene matches: 8. The CDR3 has 15 amino acids. Germline V gives CDR1 SGHNT, CDR2 YENEEA. The CDR3 is CASSLSGSAINEQFF. The CDR3 bases are TGTGCCAGCAGCCTTAGCGGGAGCGCCATCAATGAGCAGTTCTTC.

This chain joins TRBV7-2 and TRBJ2-7; 10 nucleotides agree with TRBD1. The CDR3 is 13 amino acids. Germline V CDR1 and CDR2: SGHTA, FQGNSA. The V gene end was trimmed by 6 bases and the J gene end by 6 bases; junction bases not matched to a gene: 5. As DNA, the CDR3 is TGTGCCAGCAGTCTCGACAGGGGGCGCGAGCAGTACTTC. As protein: CASSLDRGREQYF.

The chain employs TRBV19 and TRBJ2-7; 9 positions agree with TRBD1. The CDR3 has 15 amino acids. With 3 bases clipped from V and 5 bases from J, the junction kept 8 bases outside the gene matches. Germline CDR1 is LNHDA and CDR2 is SQIVND (reference sequence). The CDR3 loop is CASSITGTGSNEQYF. In DNA form, the CDR3 reads TGTGCCAGTAGTATCACCGGGACAGGGTCCAACGAGCAGTACTTC.

The chain is built from TRBV5-4 and TRBJ2-7; D gene unclear. The ends were cut back, 0 bases at V and 2 bases at J, with 3 bases in the middle. The CDR3 is 12 residues long. Germline V gene sequence: CDR1 SGHNT, CDR2 YYREEE (reference sequence). In DNA form, the CDR3 reads TGTGCCAGCAGCTTGGATACCTACGAGCAGTACTTC. Its protein product is CASSLDTYEQYF.

The V call is TRBV28, the J call TRBJ2-5; possibly TRBD1 for D (5 bases). Germline values: CDR1 MDHEN, CDR2 SYDVKM. This CDR3 has 14 residues. V gave up 5 bases and J gave up 5 bases, with 15 bases separating them. CDR3 protein: CASSPLRSGETQYF. CDR3 DNA sequence: TGTGCCAGCAGTCCCCTCCGGTCAGGGGAGACCCAGTACTTC.

The V gene is TRBV5-8, the J gene TRBJ2-5, with D uncertain. The germline CDR1 and CDR2 sequences are SGHTS and YDEGEE. The V gene lost 4 bases and the J gene lost 11 bases, with 12 bases spanning the gap. CDR3 size: 11 residues. CDR3 in amino acids: CASSPFQAQYF. CDR3 bases: TGTGCCAGCAGCCCCTTTCAGGCACAGTACTTC.

The gene calls are TRBV6-5 and TRBJ1-1; no clear D gene. Germline loops: CDR1 MNHEY, CDR2 SVGAGI. V was trimmed by 0 bases and J by 4 bases, leaving 6 bases between them. This CDR3 has 13 amino acids. CDR3 nucleotide sequence: TGTGCCAGCAGTTACTCCTACGGCACTGAAGCTTTCTTT. This codes for CASSYSYGTEAFF.

This rearrangement joins TRBV7-2 to TRBJ1-1; D is unclear. V lost 4 bases and J lost 4, with 10 bases in between. From germline, CDR1 is SGHTA and CDR2 FQGNSA. This CDR3 region has 13 residues. The CDR3 DNA sequence: TGTGCCAGCAGCTCAGAAGAGGGCACTGAAGCTTTCTTT. This translates into CASSSEEGTEAFF.

CDR3 DNA: TGTGCCAGCAGCTCGTCTAGCGTGGCCGGGGAGCTGTTTTTT. This gives the protein CASSSSSVAGELFF. This rearrangement joins TRBV7-9 to TRBJ2-2, with a tentative D call TRBD2 (6 bases). The germline V gene has CDR1 SEHNR and CDR2 FQNEAQ (reference sequence). The V gene lost 4 bases and the J gene lost 6 bases, with 12 bases spanning the gap. This CDR3 is 14 amino acids long.

The chain couples TRBV6-6 to TRBJ1-1; D is uncertain. CDR3 length equals 14 residues. The germline V gene has CDR1 MNHNY and CDR2 SVGAGI (reference sequence). V was clipped by 10 bases and J by 4 bases, with 19 bases between them. CDR3: CATLSPSFPTEAFF. CDR3 sequence (DNA): TGTGCCACCCTTTCCCCCTCGTTCCCCACTGAAGCTTTCTTT.

CDR3: CASSSSPNTEAFF. The CDR3 nucleotides are TGTGCCAGCAGCTCCTCCCCTAACACTGAAGCTTTCTTT. The chain couples TRBV9 to TRBJ1-1; D is uncertain. The V gene lost 4 bases and the J gene lost 2 bases, with 9 bases spanning the gap. Germline CDR1 and CDR2: SGDLS and YYNGEE. The length of the CDR3 is 13 residues.

The genes are TRBV30 and TRBJ1-1; D is undetermined. Trimming took off 0 bases at V and 1 base at J, with 12 bases between the two ends. CDR1 is GTSNPN, CDR2 SVGIG, per germline (reference sequence). The CDR3 spans 15 residues. The CDR3 protein is CAWSVLSGRNTEAFF. The CDR3 region has the DNA TGTGCCTGGAGTGTACTTAGCGGGAGGAACACTGAAGCTTTCTTT.

The chain is built from TRBV18 and TRBJ2-2, with D tentatively TRBD1 (5 bases). The CDR3 has 14 residues. Per the germline V gene, CDR1 is KGHSH and CDR2 is LQKENI. V was shortened by 4 bases and J by 3 bases, with 9 bases between the two germline ends. The CDR3 coding sequence is TGTGCCAGCTCACTAGACAGTTACACCGGGGAGCTGTTTTTT. Protein sequence: CASSLDSYTGELFF.